These 11 T cell receptor beta chains were all obtained from the same sample, sequenced in a study of cytomegalovirus exposure and HLA in healthy donors (dated by TCRdb to about 2017). The library was generated by the immunoSEQ multiplex PCR assay. For the multiplex PCR, a mixture combining 60 forward primers for TCR Vbeta segments and 13 reverse primers for TCR Jbeta segments was used. TCRdb's version of the immuneACCESS table is confined to in-frame rearrangements and falls short of the full clone set. An unresolved V gene accounts for under half of the shortfall where checked; the remainder is of unknown origin. The table for this sample lists under 70,000 clones; approximately 67% of them were counted only once. About 2% of the sample belongs to the ten largest clones. Specimen: PBMCs. The receptors were sampled from a woman in her 30s in good health and CMV-seronegative.

In its sample, this clone was seen a few times. The chain couples TRBV7-9 to TRBJ2-5; no definite D call. V was pared by 5 bases and J by 3 bases, with 4 bases between. Germline V gives CDR1 SEHNR, CDR2 FQNEAQ (reference sequence). The CDR3 loop spans 11 amino acids. This CDR3 reads CASSPKETQYF. The CDR3 DNA reads as TGTGCCAGCAGCCCAAAAGAGACCCAGTACTTC.

This chain links TRBV7-9 with TRBJ1-6; a possible D gene is TRBD1 (5 bases). V lost 2 bases to trimming and J lost 3 bases, with 5 bases between them. Germline CDR1 reads SEHNR; CDR2 reads FQNEAQ (reference sequence). This CDR3 contains 14 residues. CDR3 nucleotides: TGTGCCAGCAGCTTACAGGGCTATAATTCACCCCTCCACTTT. Amino acids: CASSLQGYNSPLHF.

This clone occurred a few times. The chain uses TRBV6-5 and TRBJ2-7; possible D gene TRBD1, 5 bases. Deletions cut 5 bases from V and 0 bases from J, with 11 bases between. The CDR3 is made up of 14 amino acids. Germline V gives CDR1 MNHEY, CDR2 SVGAGI. The CDR3 nucleotides read TGTGCCAGCAGTGGAAGGGGCAGCTCCTACGAGCAGTACTTC. The encoded protein is CASSGRGSSYEQYF.

In regard to this clone: A much larger clone is a single base away; this may be a read error. This chain uses TRBV28 with TRBJ1-1, with 9 bases lining up with TRBD1. Germline lookup yields CDR1 MDHEN and CDR2 SYDVKM. The junction had 8 bases not matched to a gene; V was cut back by 3 bases and J by 6 bases. This CDR3 is built from 15 residues. CDR3 in DNA: TGTGCCAGCAGTTTCGAACAGGGGGCTGGCCCTGAAGCTTTCTTT. This gives the protein CASSFEQGAGPEAFF.

This rearrangement joins TRBV6-5 to TRBJ1-4, with D perhaps matching TRBD1 (5 bases). CDR1 and CDR2 from the germline V gene are MNHEY and SVGAGI. The germline V and J ends were trimmed by 10 bases and 0 bases, with 9 bases remaining between them. CDR3 size: 13 residues. This CDR3 is CATRQTTNEKLFF. The CDR3 region has the DNA TGTGCCACCCGACAGACAACTAATGAAAAACTGTTTTTT.

This clone is termed medium-sized. The J gene is TRBJ1-6, the V gene TRBV5-6, with a tentative D call TRBD1 (6 bases). The CDR3 is made up of 13 amino acids. From germline, CDR1 is SGHDT and CDR2 YYEEEE. Trimming took off 4 bases at V and 8 bases at J, with 10 bases between the two ends. The CDR3 DNA reads TGTGCCAGCAGCCTTGGACAGTATTCACCCCTCCACTTT. This sequence encodes CASSLGQYSPLHF.

Only a few counts were recorded for this clone. The V call is TRBV9, the J call TRBJ2-2; a weak D match, TRBD1 (6 bases). CDR3 length equals 16 residues. V shed 0 bases and J shed 0 bases, with 9 bases lying between them. In germline, CDR1 is SGDLS, CDR2 YYNGEE. The CDR3 reads CASSVAWGPNTGELFF. CDR3 bases: TGTGCCAGCAGCGTAGCGTGGGGGCCGAACACCGGGGAGCTGTTTTTT.

Only one count was recorded for this clone. J is TRBJ1-1 and V is TRBV27; possible D gene TRBD1, 6 bases. This CDR3 is built from 13 residues. The ends were cut back, 6 bases at V and 7 bases at J, with 15 bases in the middle. CDR1 and CDR2 (germline): MNHEY, SMNVEV (reference sequence). The CDR3 loop is CASRLTGGREAFF. Written as DNA, the CDR3 is TGTGCCAGCAGGCTGACAGGCGGCCGTGAAGCTTTCTTT.

This chain links TRBV9 with TRBJ2-5, with 8 positions matching TRBD1. The germline V gene encodes CDR1 SGDLS and CDR2 YYNGEE. CDR3 length equals 15 residues. V trimming: 4 bases; J trimming: 2 bases; junction bases outside the gene matches: 7. CDR3 sequence reads: CASSPRTGQQETQYF. DNA for the CDR3: TGTGCCAGCAGCCCCCGGACAGGGCAACAAGAGACCCAGTACTTC.

This clone turned up a few times. The chain is built from TRBV18 and TRBJ1-1, with D perhaps TRBD1 (5 bases). Germline V gene data show CDR1 as KGHSH and CDR2 as LQKENI. V lost 2 bases, J lost 5 bases, and 12 bases lay in between. The length of the CDR3 is 14 residues. The CDR3 coding sequence is TGTGCCAGCTCACCAGGGGCCGGTGAGACTGAAGCTTTCTTT. This sequence encodes CASSPGAGETEAFF.

The chain has TRBV30 and TRBJ1-4, with D possibly being TRBD1 (5 bases). Trimming took off 4 bases at V and 3 bases at J, with 9 bases between the two ends. The CDR3 has 13 residues. Per germline, CDR1 GTSNPN and CDR2 SVGIG (reference sequence). DNA for the CDR3: TGTGCCTGGACAGGGAATGCTAATGAAAAACTGTTTTTT. Protein sequence: CAWTGNANEKLFF. Full variable domain (rest looked up from reference TRBV30 and TRBJ1-4): SQTIHQWPATLVQPVGSPLSLECTVEGTSNPNLYWYRQAAGRGLQLLFYSVGIGQISSEVPQNLSASRPQDRQFILSSKKLLLSDSGFYLCAWTGNANEKLFFGSGTQLSVL.